This T cell receptor (beta chain) was obtained from a study of T cell repertoires in cytomegalovirus infection. About the research overall: Indications came from public TCR beta signatures; they pointed to CMV infection and to a matching HLA type.

This clonotype has ten or more counts. What it binds is unknown. Using its own MiXCR run on the reads, TCRdb lists one record per CDR3 protein. The sample has about 770,000 distinct CDR3 sequences; almost 30% are singletons. Sequences were derived from cultured CD8+ T cells from PBMCs, sampled from culture after CMV antigen stimulation. This TCR was recovered from a human donor in good health (CMV status not recorded). Some clones in this sample may be carry-over from other donors' samples.

CDR3 nucleotides: TGTGCCAGCAGCTTAGACTCACGGCAGTTCTTC. It specifies CASSLDSRQFF. The gene calls are TRBV11-3 and TRBJ2-1; no firm D call. The germline gives CDR1 SGHNT, CDR2 YENEEA. The CDR3 runs to 11 residues. Between the trimmed V and J ends, which lost 0 bases and 12 bases, there was a span of 6 bases. The variable domain in full, completed from reference TRBV11-3 and TRBJ2-1, reads EAGVVQSPRYKIIEKKQPVAFWCNPISGHNTLYWYLQNLGQGPELLIRYENEEAVDDSQLPKDRFSAERLKGVDSTLKIQPAELGDSAVYLCASSLDSRQFFGPGTRLTVL.